This is a list of T cell receptor beta chains from one sample in a study of cytomegalovirus exposure and HLA in healthy donors. TCRdb's table, derived via immunoSEQ multiplex PCR, lists solely in-frame clones and lacks some. The sample records fewer than 200,000 clones, about 69% being singletons. Source material: PBMCs. These receptor sequences come from a human donor in good health. Both conserved end residues are part of each CDR3.

v_call	j_call	cdr3_aa
TRBV2	TRBJ1-5	CASSRVGQPQHF
TRBV7-2	TRBJ1-2	CASSLLDSYYGYTF
TRBV29-1	TRBJ1-5	CSVTTGFTGQPQHF
TRBV7-8	TRBJ1-4	CASSLAPGRKNEKLFF
TRBV6-1	TRBJ1-1	CASRLGVNTEAFF
TRBV5-1	TRBJ1-2	CASSLSRSDGYTF
TRBV15	TRBJ2-1	CATSRDYPGIIGGNEQFF
TRBV5-1	TRBJ1-4	CASSLVRGEGTNEKLFF
TRBV5-4	TRBJ1-2	CASSSGRDYGYTF
TRBV2	TRBJ2-3	CASMGDSTDTQYF
TRBV7-2	TRBJ1-6	CASSSAYGTGSLSALHF
TRBV4-1	TRBJ2-3	CASSQDRPAGDADTQYF
TRBV10-3	TRBJ2-2	CAISESSGELFF
TRBV19	TRBJ1-4	CASSMSEGGAHEKLFF
TRBV6-1	TRBJ2-7	CASSGRTGWYEQYF
TRBV7-9	TRBJ2-2	CASAGGRGRTGELFF
TRBV4-1	TRBJ2-1	CASSQAGTSGYNEQFF
TRBV10-3	TRBJ2-5	CAISTSGRGPGFETQYF